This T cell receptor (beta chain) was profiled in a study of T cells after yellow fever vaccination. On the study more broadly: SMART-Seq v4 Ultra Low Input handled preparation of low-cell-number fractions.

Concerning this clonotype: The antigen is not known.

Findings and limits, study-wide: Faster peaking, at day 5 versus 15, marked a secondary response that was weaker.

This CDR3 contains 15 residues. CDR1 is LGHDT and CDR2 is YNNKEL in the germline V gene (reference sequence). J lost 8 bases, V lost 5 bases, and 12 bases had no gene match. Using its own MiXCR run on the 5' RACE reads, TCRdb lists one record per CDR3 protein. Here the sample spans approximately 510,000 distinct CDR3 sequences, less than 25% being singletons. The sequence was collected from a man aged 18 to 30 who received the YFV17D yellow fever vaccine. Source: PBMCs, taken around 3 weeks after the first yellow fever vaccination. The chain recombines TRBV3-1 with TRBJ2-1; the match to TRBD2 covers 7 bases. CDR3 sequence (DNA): TGTGCCAGCAGCTCCGCTGGGGGGGTGGAGGATGAGCAGTTCTTC. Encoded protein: CASSSAGGVEDEQFF.